The 22 T cell receptor beta chains listed next were all sequenced from one sample in a study of T cell responses to AZD1222 COVID-19 vaccine. Repertoires were generated with immunoSEQ multiplex PCR, while TCRdb's copy carries only in-frame clones and drops some. The data hold 95,000 to 150,000 clones, with 92% observed a single time. The source was peripheral blood, collected on day 0 of AZD1222 vaccination. The source of these receptors is an adult in good health.

The V and J genes are TRBV28 and TRBJ1-3; no clear D. Germline CDR1 MDHEN, CDR2 SYDVKM. The V end was cut by 7 bases, the J end by 5 bases, with 18 bases between. The CDR3 has 15 amino acids. CDR3 nucleotides: TGTGCCAGCACAAAAGCGGAGGGCAGTAGAAACACCATATATTTT. Translation gives CASTKAEGSRNTIYF.

The chain uses TRBV14 and TRBJ2-7, with 8 bases lining up with TRBD1. The CDR3 covers 16 residues. V shed 5 bases, J shed 1 base, and the junction held 10 bases outside the gene matches. Germline V CDR1 and CDR2: SGHDN, FVKESK. The DNA for the CDR3 is TGTGCCAGCAGCGCTCTAGGACAGGGTCAATCCTACGAGCAGTACTTC. Translated: CASSALGQGQSYEQYF.

Details on this clone: The same CDR3 also results from other DNA sequences found in this sample. V gene TRBV28 combines with J gene TRBJ2-3, with unresolved D. Germline CDR1 MDHEN, CDR2 SYDVKM. The CDR3 extends over 14 amino acids. The ends were cut back, 2 bases at V and 0 bases at J, with 6 bases in the middle. The CDR3 loop reads CASSLGPSTDTQYF. For the CDR3, the DNA is TGTGCCAGCAGTTTAGGGCCTAGCACAGATACGCAGTATTTT.

The CDR3 DNA is TGTGCCAGTACCCCCCTGAGAGGGGGCAGGACTGAAGCTTTCTTT. Its protein is CASTPLRGGRTEAFF. The rearrangement joins TRBV19 to TRBJ1-1; 7 positions agree with TRBD1. The CDR3 spans 15 residues. Trimming at V came to 7 bases and at J to 5 bases, leaving 13 bases not matched to a gene. Looked up from germline, CDR1 is LNHDA and CDR2 is SQIVND (reference sequence).

The chain combines TRBV5-4 with TRBJ1-1; 10 nucleotides match TRBD1. Germline values: CDR1 SGHNT, CDR2 YYREEE (reference sequence). V lost 4 bases and J lost 8; bases outside the gene matches: 8. This CDR3 contains 14 residues. Here the CDR3 reads CASSPRDRGFEAFF. The CDR3 DNA sequence: TGTGCCAGCAGCCCCCGGGACAGGGGATTCGAAGCTTTCTTT.

J is TRBJ1-2 and V is TRBV5-4, with TRBD1 as a possible D gene (5 bases). V shed 4 bases and J shed 3 bases, with 13 bases lying between them. Germline CDR1 is SGHNT and CDR2 is YYREEE (reference sequence). This CDR3 has 14 amino acids. Here the CDR3 DNA reads TGTGCCAGCAGCCTTATGGCAGGGTACTATGGCTACACCTTC. Its protein is CASSLMAGYYGYTF.

J is TRBJ1-2 and V is TRBV5-1; 7 bases match TRBD1. Germline values: CDR1 SGHRS, CDR2 YFSETQ. With 3 bases clipped from V and 8 bases from J, the junction kept 4 bases outside the gene matches. The length of the CDR3 is 12 residues. In nucleotides, the CDR3 is TGCGCCAGCAGCTACAGGGGACGGGGCTACACCTTC. Translation gives CASSYRGRGYTF.

Remarks on this clone: At the DNA level, this CDR3 is encoded by other sequences in the same sample as well. The rearrangement links TRBV29-1 to TRBJ1-1; the D gene is possibly TRBD1 (5 bases). The CDR3 extends over 9 amino acids. The V end was cut by 7 bases, the J end by 6 bases, with 6 bases between. Germline V gene lookup returns CDR1 SQVTM and CDR2 ANQGSEA. DNA for the CDR3: TGCAGCGGGGGGGCTGAAGCTTTCTTT. Its protein is CSGGAEAFF.

This clone has only one observation. The V and J genes are TRBV9 and TRBJ2-3; no definite D call. This CDR3 has 16 residues. Between the trimmed V and J ends, which lost 2 bases and 0 bases, there was a span of 13 bases. Germline V gene data show CDR1 as SGDLS and CDR2 as YYNGEE. The CDR3 reads CASSVFPRSSTDTQYF. CDR3 nucleotide sequence: TGTGCCAGCAGCGTTTTTCCTCGCTCAAGCACAGATACGCAGTATTTT.

The V call is TRBV21-1, the J call TRBJ1-1; the table's TRBD1 call for D was not verified on the DNA. TRBV21-1 is described as a pseudogene. The CDR3 consists of 12 residues. Written as DNA, the CDR3 is TGTGCCAGCAGCAACGGACATGGTGAAGCTTTCTTT. Its translation is CASSNGHGEAFF.

V is TRBV30 and J is TRBJ1-4, with D perhaps TRBD1 (5 bases). CDR1 is GTSNPN, CDR2 SVGIG, per germline (reference sequence). Trimming stripped 0 bases from V and 8 bases from J, with 10 bases between. The CDR3 totals 13 residues. CDR3 loop: CAWSVQDAEKLFF. The CDR3 region has the DNA TGTGCCTGGAGTGTACAGGATGCGGAAAAACTGTTTTTT.

This chain connects TRBV28 to TRBJ2-1, with 8 bases lining up with TRBD2. With V trimmed by 6 bases and J by 3 bases, 4 bases remained unmatched. The CDR3 length is 14 residues. Looked up from germline, CDR1 is MDHEN and CDR2 is SYDVKM. The CDR3 sequence is CASSRSGDYNEQFF. The DNA for the CDR3 is TGTGCCAGCAGCCGTAGCGGGGACTACAATGAGCAGTTCTTC.

J is TRBJ2-7 and V is TRBV4-3; D possibly corresponds to TRBD2 (5 bases). This CDR3 spans 15 amino acids. Germline V gene sequence: CDR1 LGHNA, CDR2 YSLEER. V lost 0 bases and J 5 bases, leaving 14 bases between the germline ends. The CDR3 is CASSQELAGPHEQYF. The CDR3 region has the DNA TGCGCCAGCAGCCAAGAATTGGCGGGCCCCCACGAGCAGTACTTC.

This chain's CDR3 is CASSDGTDTQYF. DNA of the CDR3: TGTGCCAGCAGTGACGGCACAGATACGCAGTATTTT. V is TRBV5-4 and J is TRBJ2-3; no clear D. Germline CDR1 SGHNT, CDR2 YYREEE (reference sequence). CDR3 length equals 12 residues. V was trimmed by 5 bases and J by 1 base, leaving 5 bases between them. Full variable domain (rest looked up from reference TRBV5-4 and TRBJ2-3): ETGVTQSPTHLIKTRGQQVTLRCSSQSGHNTVSWYQQALGQGPQFIFQYYREEENGRGNFPPRFSGLQFPNYSSELNVNALELDDSALYLCASSDGTDTQYFGPGTRLTVL.

The chain has TRBV9 and TRBJ1-1; weak D call: TRBD1 (6 bases). This CDR3 region has 15 residues. V lost 0 bases to trimming and J lost 0 bases, with 9 bases between them. CDR1 is SGDLS and CDR2 is YYNGEE in the germline V gene. Here the CDR3 reads CASSVEAGVNTEAFF. The CDR3 DNA follows: TGTGCCAGCAGCGTAGAGGCAGGGGTGAACACTGAAGCTTTCTTT.

The DNA for the CDR3 is TGCGCCAGCAGCCAAGATCGACGGCAGAGGCATCCAGACGGCACCGGGGAGCTGTTTTTT. It codes for CASSQDRRQRHPDGTGELFF. The chain carries TRBV4-3 and TRBJ2-2, with D hard to call. Germline loops: CDR1 LGHNA, CDR2 YSLEER. Trimming removed 0 bases from V and 4 bases from J, with 24 bases in between. The CDR3 contains 20 residues.

The rearrangement uses TRBV4-1 and TRBJ2-7; 10 nucleotides match TRBD2. Per the germline V gene, CDR1 is MGHRA and CDR2 is YSYEKL. V lost 4 bases to trimming and J lost 2 bases; unmatched junction nucleotides: 5. The CDR3 consists of 15 residues. The CDR3 reads CASSRLAGEAYEQYF. Here the CDR3 DNA reads TGCGCCAGCAGCCGGCTAGCGGGAGAGGCCTACGAGCAGTACTTC.

The gene calls are TRBV28 and TRBJ1-3; possibly TRBD1 for D (5 bases). The ends were cut back, 5 bases at V and 0 bases at J, with 14 bases in the middle. Germline V gives CDR1 MDHEN, CDR2 SYDVKM. This CDR3 contains 16 residues. CDR3 sequence reads: CASSRRDELSGNTIYF. The CDR3 coding sequence is TGTGCCAGCAGTCGTCGGGACGAACTCTCTGGAAACACCATATATTTT.

The rearrangement uses TRBV27 and TRBJ1-1; D uncertain. Germline CDR1 and CDR2: MNHEY and SMNVEV (reference sequence). The CDR3 runs 13 residues. Trimming removed 3 bases at V and 3 bases at J, with 8 bases between. The CDR3 reads CASSFGRYTEAFF. CDR3 sequence (DNA): TGTGCCAGCAGTTTTGGGAGATACACTGAAGCTTTCTTT.

The rearrangement joins TRBV11-2 to TRBJ2-1; TRBD2 might be the D (6 bases). The V end was cut by 3 bases, the J end by 2 bases, with 11 bases between. From germline, CDR1 is SGHAT and CDR2 FQNNGV. The CDR3 contains 15 residues. CDR3 amino acids: CASSFKGTPYNEQFF. CDR3 DNA sequence: TGTGCCAGCAGCTTTAAGGGGACTCCCTACAATGAGCAGTTCTTC. The full variable domain, its missing parts supplied by reference TRBV11-2 and TRBJ2-1, is EAGVAQSPRYKIIEKRQSVAFWCNPISGHATLYWYQQILGQGPKLLIQFQNNGVVDDSQLPKDRFSAERLKGVDSTLKIQPAKLEDSAVYLCASSFKGTPYNEQFFGPGTRLTVL.

Only one count was recorded for this clone. This chain links TRBV7-2 with TRBJ2-4; the match to TRBD2 covers 7 bases. After removal of 1 base from V and 6 bases from J, the junction contained 6 bases not matched to a gene. The germline gives CDR1 SGHTA, CDR2 FQGNSA. This CDR3 region has 15 residues. CDR3 nucleotides: TGTGCCAGCAGCTTAGTCGGGACTACTGTAAACATTCAGTACTTC. It yields the protein CASSLVGTTVNIQYF.

This rearrangement joins TRBV7-2 to TRBJ2-7; 8 bases align to TRBD2. Germline values: CDR1 SGHTA, CDR2 FQGNSA. The ends lost 4 bases at V and 13 bases at J; junction bases unmatched: 21. The CDR3 has 16 residues. The CDR3 is CASSSPGGGLRFGRYF. The CDR3 bases are TGTGCCAGCAGCTCCCCCGGGGGGGGACTCCGCTTTGGGCGATACTTC.